This paragraph reports one TCR beta chain. Its antigen is currently unknown. The CDR3 is made up of 13 amino acids. The V gene's germline CDR1 is SEHNR and CDR2 FQNEAQ (reference sequence). The ends were cut back, 1 base at V and 8 bases at J, with 10 bases in the middle. With 60 Vbeta and 13 Jbeta primers, the PCR was carried out. Clones were read by immunoSEQ multiplex PCR, and TCRdb kept only the in-frame ones, dropping some. The sample yields approximately 130,000 clones, 80% to 85% seen once. This sample was included in a study of cytomegalovirus exposure and HLA in healthy donors. For the study at large: Some 200 million T cells yielded 100 million or so unique TCR beta sequences, as an earlier analysis found.

Notes on the study in general: For TCR beta chains, V- and J-gene trimming was later linked to a missense DCLRE1C variant.

This receptor was taken from a boy between 10 and 17 years old in good health and CMV-seronegative. This chain uses TRBV7-9 with TRBJ2-3, with no clear D. Material: PBMCs. In DNA, the CDR3 is TGTGCCAGCAGCTTAGGTTCGGGTAGTACGCAGTATTTT. Its protein is CASSLGSGSTQYF.